The 8 T cell receptor beta chains listed next were all sequenced from one sample in a study of response to subunit inactivated influenza vaccine. Each CDR3 protein gets one entry after TCRdb re-called the RT-PCR reads with MiXCR. This sample has hundreds of thousands of distinct CDR3 sequences, with approximately 7.1% found just once. The source material was PBMCs from blood, sampled roughly 24 months after vaccination. All receptors derive from a man in his fifties or sixties who received an inactivated influenza vaccine.

There are a few counts of this clonotype. The rearrangement joins TRBV4-2 to TRBJ2-3, with D perhaps TRBD2 (6 bases). Germline V CDR1 and CDR2: LGHNA, YNFKEQ. Deletions cut 0 bases from V and 1 base from J, with 14 bases between. This CDR3 has 17 residues. The CDR3 sequence: CASSQDYGSAGTDTQYF. The CDR3 DNA sequence: TGTGCCAGCAGCCAAGATTACGGGAGTGCGGGCACAGATACGCAGTATTTT.

This clonotype appeared many times. This sequence joins TRBV5-1 and TRBJ2-1, with 10 bases matching TRBD1. Germline values: CDR1 SGHRS, CDR2 YFSETQ. The CDR3 runs 16 residues. With V trimmed by 0 bases and J by 5 bases, 5 bases remained unmatched. In DNA form, the CDR3 reads TGCGCCAGCAGCTTGGCTCCGGGACAGGGGAACAATGAGCAGTTCTTC. This gives the protein CASSLAPGQGNNEQFF.

This clonotype was observed a few times. CDR3 amino acids: CASSFFQGLGSNQPQHF. In nucleotides, the CDR3 is TGTGCCAGCAGCTTTTTTCAGGGTCTAGGAAGCAATCAGCCCCAGCATTTT. V and J are TRBV5-8 and TRBJ1-5; TRBD1 is a possible D gene (5 bases). Germline-derived CDR1 and CDR2 are SGHTS and YDEGEE. This CDR3 comprises 17 residues. Deletions cut 2 bases from V and 1 base from J, with 16 bases between.

This clonotype has ten or more counts. The chain employs TRBV3-1 and TRBJ1-3; 8 bases are shared with TRBD1. The V segment lost 4 bases and the J segment 4 bases; nucleotides outside the gene matches: 9. The germline V gene has CDR1 LGHDT and CDR2 YNNKEL (reference sequence). This CDR3 contains 16 residues. CDR3 sequence: CASSRRSDRDGNTIYF. CDR3 nucleotide sequence: TGTGCCAGCAGCCGGCGTTCGGACAGGGACGGAAACACCATATATTTT.

This CDR3 reads CASSLRSRQPQHF. For the CDR3, the DNA is TGTGCCAGCAGCTTACGTTCGCGGCAGCCCCAGCATTTT. This chain connects TRBV7-8 to TRBJ1-5; D uncertain. The CDR3 covers 13 residues. Germline V lookup: CDR1 SGHVS, CDR2 FQNEAQ. Between the trimmed V and J ends, which lost 2 bases and 7 bases, there was a span of 9 bases. The whole variable domain, filled in from reference TRBV7-8 and TRBJ1-5, reads GAGVSQSPRYKVAKRGQDVALRCDPISGHVSLFWYQQALGQGPEFLTYFQNEAQLDKSGLPSDRFFAERPEGSVSTLKIQRTQQEDSAVYLCASSLRSRQPQHFGDGTRLSIL.

The sample holds a few counts of this clonotype. The chain combines TRBV5-8 with TRBJ1-5, with a possible D match to TRBD1 (6 bases). V was pared by 2 bases and J by 4 bases, with 13 bases between. The germline gives CDR1 SGHTS, CDR2 YDEGEE. The CDR3 loop spans 15 amino acids. The CDR3 DNA reads TGTGCCAGCAGCTTAGGGACATTACGAAATCAGCCCCAGCATTTT. Encoded protein: CASSLGTLRNQPQHF.

V usage is TRBV25-1 and J usage is TRBJ2-1; 7 bases are a match to TRBD1. The CDR3 has 14 residues. V lost 4 bases and J lost 2; bases outside the gene matches: 2. Germline-derived CDR1 and CDR2 are MGHDK and SYGVNS. In DNA, the CDR3 is TGTGCCAGCAGTGTTACAGGGGCCTACAATGAGCAGTTCTTC. This translates into CASSVTGAYNEQFF.

The sample holds many counts of this clonotype. This chain joins TRBV4-2 and TRBJ2-7; D tentatively fits TRBD1 or TRBD2 (5 bases each). V dropped 1 base and J dropped 0 bases, with 7 bases sitting between them. The CDR3 has 14 residues. CDR1 and CDR2 (germline): LGHNA, YNFKEQ. CDR3 sequence: CASSQGDRSYEQYF. CDR3 nucleotides: TGTGCCAGCAGCCAAGGGGACCGCTCCTACGAGCAGTACTTC.